This T cell receptor (beta chain) comes out of a study of blood T cell repertoires in COVID-19. At the level of the study: Donors in the United States, Italy and Spain gave samples during acute or convalescent COVID-19. From T cells, B-cell-depleted T cells, or PBMCs came the material, which was cDNA or gDNA.

Enrollees, about 18 to 90 years old, lived in around 23 US areas. What the recovered Cohort 3 donors had was two negative PCRs, clearance, or symptom resolution. The CDR3 loop spans 14 amino acids. CDR1 is MNHEY and CDR2 is SMNVEV in the germline V gene (reference sequence). Trimming removed 4 bases at V and 3 bases at J, with 13 bases between. This clone turned up a few times. The protocol was immunoSEQ multiplex PCR, while the TCRdb copy is restricted to in-frame clones and leaves out a portion. The sample holds approximately 200,000 clones, 86% seen once. Material: PBMCs or T cells enriched from blood (not recorded which). This clonotype was obtained from a woman aged 30 to 39 who had recovered from COVID-19. The V gene is TRBV27, the J gene TRBJ2-7; D might be TRBD1 (5 bases). As DNA, the CDR3 is TGTGCCAGCAGTTCCAAATGGGGCAGCTACGAGCAGTACTTC. This sequence encodes CASSSKWGSYEQYF.